Listed below are T cell receptor beta chains from one sample, sequenced in a study of T cells in Graves' hyperthyroidism and ophthalmopathy. In TCRdb, the multiplex PCR reads were re-called with MiXCR into one record per CDR3 protein. The sample lists some 550,000 distinct CDR3 sequences, approximately 16% occurring once. Sequencing was carried out using blood. The receptors originated from a woman aged 40 to 50 with Graves' ophthalmopathy. The CDR3 runs from the conserved cysteine through the conserved F or W. The order of the fields is D gene, V gene, clone size, J gene, CDR3 protein, CDR3 DNA. A D gene is named only where the DNA matches it firmly. A row's size may be missing; if present it is once, few, many or a size class.

d_gene: TRBD2; v_gene: TRBV11-2; abundance: NA; j_gene: TRBJ2-7; CDR3aa: CASSPLSLAGGTYEQYF; CDR3nt: TGTGCCAGCAGCCCGTTATCCTTAGCGGGAGGAACCTACGAGCAGTACTTC
d_gene: NA; v_gene: TRBV11-2; abundance: many; j_gene: TRBJ1-4; CDR3aa: CASSPRPGTGGEKLFF; CDR3nt: TGTGCCAGCAGCCCACGTCCCGGGACGGGCGGCGAAAAACTGTTTTTT
d_gene: TRBD2; v_gene: TRBV20-1; abundance: few; j_gene: TRBJ2-1; CDR3aa: CSAGSGGADNEQFF; CDR3nt: TGCAGTGCTGGTAGCGGGGGGGCCGACAATGAGCAGTTCTTC
d_gene: NA; v_gene: TRBV29-1; abundance: NA; j_gene: TRBJ2-2; CDR3aa: CSVDGATGELFF; CDR3nt: TGCAGCGTTGATGGTGCGACCGGGGAGCTGTTTTTT
d_gene: TRBD1; v_gene: TRBV6-1; abundance: many; j_gene: TRBJ2-4; CDR3aa: CASSEDDWDRGESKNIQYF; CDR3nt: TGTGCCAGCAGTGAAGACGACTGGGACAGGGGGGAGTCCAAAAACATTCAGTACTTC
d_gene: NA; v_gene: TRBV2; abundance: many; j_gene: TRBJ2-1; CDR3aa: CAIQSSYNEQFF; CDR3nt: TGTGCCATCCAGAGCTCCTACAATGAGCAGTTCTTC
d_gene: NA; v_gene: TRBV29-1; abundance: few; j_gene: TRBJ2-5; CDR3aa: CSVLEMWETQYF; CDR3nt: TGCAGCGTCCTCGAGATGTGGGAGACCCAGTACTTC
d_gene: NA; v_gene: TRBV5-1; abundance: few; j_gene: TRBJ2-7; CDR3aa: CASSSYGGSYEQYF; CDR3nt: TGCGCCAGCAGCTCGTATGGCGGGTCCTACGAGCAGTACTTC
d_gene: NA; v_gene: TRBV7-2; abundance: few; j_gene: TRBJ1-1; CDR3aa: CASSFVGVSPAFF; CDR3nt: TGTGCCAGCAGCTTTGTTGGTGTCAGTCCTGCTTTCTTT
d_gene: TRBD2; v_gene: TRBV7-2; abundance: NA; j_gene: TRBJ2-1; CDR3aa: CASSPAGAGGPWDEQFF; CDR3nt: TGTGCCAGCAGCCCGGCAGGGGCGGGAGGGCCGTGGGATGAGCAGTTCTTC
d_gene: NA; v_gene: TRBV5-4; abundance: NA; j_gene: TRBJ1-1; CDR3aa: CASSLQDMNTEAFF; CDR3nt: TGTGCCAGCAGTCTACAGGACATGAACACTGAAGCTTTCTTT
d_gene: NA; v_gene: TRBV6-1; abundance: many; j_gene: TRBJ1-1; CDR3aa: CASTPGVNTEAFF; CDR3nt: TGTGCCAGCACCCCAGGGGTGAACACTGAAGCTTTCTTT
d_gene: TRBD1; v_gene: TRBV10-3; abundance: NA; j_gene: TRBJ1-5; CDR3aa: CATQTGSQPQHF; CDR3nt: TGTGCCACCCAGACAGGGAGCCAGCCCCAGCATTTT
d_gene: TRBD2; v_gene: TRBV4-1; abundance: few; j_gene: TRBJ2-7; CDR3aa: CASSQVVAGYEQYF; CDR3nt: TGCGCCAGCAGCCAAGTCGTAGCGGGGTACGAGCAGTACTTC
d_gene: TRBD2; v_gene: TRBV2; abundance: many; j_gene: TRBJ2-7; CDR3aa: CASGQTGGVHEQYF; CDR3nt: TGTGCTTCAGGCCAGACGGGAGGGGTCCACGAGCAGTACTTC
d_gene: TRBD2; v_gene: TRBV2; abundance: many; j_gene: TRBJ2-5; CDR3aa: CATQSGRGQETQYF; CDR3nt: TGTGCCACCCAGAGCGGGAGAGGGCAAGAGACCCAGTACTTC
d_gene: NA; v_gene: TRBV19; abundance: NA; j_gene: TRBJ2-1; CDR3aa: CASASGPASSEQFF; CDR3nt: TGTGCCAGTGCTTCGGGACCAGCTTCCAGTGAGCAGTTCTTC
d_gene: TRBD1; v_gene: TRBV3-1; abundance: few; j_gene: TRBJ2-7; CDR3aa: CASSRVEGGGYEQYF; CDR3nt: TGTGCCAGCAGCCGGGTCGAAGGGGGCGGCTACGAGCAGTACTTC
d_gene: NA; v_gene: TRBV28; abundance: many; j_gene: TRBJ1-5; CDR3aa: CASSRRSQPQHF; CDR3nt: TGTGCCAGCAGTCGGAGAAGTCAGCCCCAGCATTTT
d_gene: NA; v_gene: TRBV12-3/TRBV12-4; abundance: many; j_gene: TRBJ1-5; CDR3aa: CASSFRTSQPQHF; CDR3nt: TGTGCCAGCAGTTTCAGAACCAGCCAGCCCCAGCATTTT
d_gene: TRBD2; v_gene: TRBV18; abundance: few; j_gene: TRBJ2-1; CDR3aa: CASSLTSGGNNEQFF; CDR3nt: TGTGCCAGCTCGCTTACTAGCGGGGGTAACAATGAGCAGTTCTTC
d_gene: NA; v_gene: TRBV7-9; abundance: many; j_gene: TRBJ2-1; CDR3aa: CASSFSGTTNEQFF; CDR3nt: TGTGCCAGCAGCTTTTCCGGGACAACCAATGAGCAGTTCTTC
d_gene: NA; v_gene: TRBV2; abundance: many; j_gene: TRBJ2-7; CDR3aa: CASSPRESLREQYF; CDR3nt: TGTGCCAGCAGCCCTAGGGAGTCCCTAAGGGAGCAGTACTTC
d_gene: NA; v_gene: TRBV10-2; abundance: NA; j_gene: TRBJ2-2; CDR3aa: CASGSTNTGELFF; CDR3nt: TGCGCCAGCGGCAGTACGAACACCGGGGAGCTGTTTTTT
d_gene: NA; v_gene: TRBV7-8; abundance: many; j_gene: TRBJ2-7; CDR3aa: CASSFSRQSYEQYF; CDR3nt: TGTGCCAGCAGCTTCTCACGGCAGTCTTACGAGCAGTACTTC
d_gene: NA; v_gene: TRBV5-1; abundance: many; j_gene: TRBJ1-6; CDR3aa: CASSLERTKGSYNSPLHF; CDR3nt: TGCGCCAGCAGCTTGGAGAGGACAAAGGGATCCTATAATTCACCCCTCCACTTT
d_gene: NA; v_gene: TRBV6-1; abundance: few; j_gene: TRBJ1-5; CDR3aa: CASSVQGQDQPQHF; CDR3nt: TGTGCCAGCAGTGTTCAGGGGCAGGATCAGCCCCAGCATTTT
d_gene: TRBD2; v_gene: TRBV5-1; abundance: many; j_gene: TRBJ2-1; CDR3aa: CASRVAAGGPNEQFF; CDR3nt: TGCGCCAGCAGGGTCGCAGCGGGAGGGCCAAATGAGCAGTTCTTC
d_gene: TRBD1; v_gene: TRBV3-1; abundance: few; j_gene: TRBJ2-1; CDR3aa: CASTGQGANEQFF; CDR3nt: TGTGCCAGCACCGGGCAGGGGGCAAACGAGCAGTTCTTC
d_gene: TRBD1; v_gene: TRBV12-3/TRBV12-4; abundance: few; j_gene: TRBJ2-1; CDR3aa: CASSLQTPGQGPVRQFF; CDR3nt: TGTGCCAGCAGTCTCCAGACACCGGGACAGGGGCCTGTCCGACAGTTCTTC
d_gene: TRBD1; v_gene: TRBV12-3/TRBV12-4; abundance: NA; j_gene: TRBJ1-5; CDR3aa: CASRPTGINQSQHF; CDR3nt: TGTGCCAGCAGGCCGACAGGGATCAATCAGTCCCAGCATTTT
d_gene: NA; v_gene: TRBV12-3/TRBV12-4; abundance: NA; j_gene: TRBJ2-7; CDR3aa: CASSLRGNTYEQYF; CDR3nt: TGTGCCAGCAGTTTAAGGGGGAACACCTACGAGCAGTACTTC
d_gene: NA; v_gene: TRBV6-2/TRBV6-3; abundance: NA; j_gene: TRBJ2-1; CDR3aa: CASGREFYNEQFF; CDR3nt: TGTGCCAGCGGTCGGGAGTTCTACAATGAGCAGTTCTTC
d_gene: TRBD1; v_gene: TRBV2; abundance: NA; j_gene: TRBJ1-3; CDR3aa: CASSVLEGATGNTIYF; CDR3nt: TGTGCCAGCAGTGTATTGGAGGGGGCTACAGGAAACACCATATATTTT
d_gene: NA; v_gene: TRBV20-1; abundance: many; j_gene: TRBJ2-3; CDR3aa: CSARDQSDTQYF; CDR3nt: TGCAGTGCTAGAGATCAGTCAGATACGCAGTATTTT
d_gene: NA; v_gene: TRBV7-3; abundance: many; j_gene: TRBJ2-5; CDR3aa: CASSLTPSSRETQYF; CDR3nt: TGTGCCAGCAGCTTAACTCCCAGTAGCCGGGAGACCCAGTACTTC
d_gene: NA; v_gene: TRBV28; abundance: many; j_gene: TRBJ1-5; CDR3aa: CASSLGRASNQPQHF; CDR3nt: TGTGCCAGCAGTTTAGGCAGGGCGAGCAATCAGCCCCAGCATTTT
d_gene: NA; v_gene: TRBV9; abundance: many; j_gene: TRBJ1-1; CDR3aa: CASSVGGEGWSEAFF; CDR3nt: TGTGCCAGCAGCGTAGGGGGCGAGGGATGGTCTGAAGCTTTCTTT
d_gene: TRBD1; v_gene: TRBV18; abundance: NA; j_gene: TRBJ2-2; CDR3aa: CASSPGQDPNTGELFF; CDR3nt: TGTGCCAGCTCACCTGGACAGGACCCGAACACCGGGGAGCTGTTTTTT
d_gene: NA; v_gene: TRBV5-1; abundance: many; j_gene: TRBJ2-3; CDR3aa: CASSLAKRSLDTQYF; CDR3nt: TGCGCCAGCAGCTTGGCGAAGCGTAGCCTTGATACGCAGTATTTT
d_gene: NA; v_gene: TRBV20-1; abundance: many; j_gene: TRBJ2-5; CDR3aa: CSARDLQGLGETQYF; CDR3nt: TGCAGTGCTAGAGATCTGCAGGGTTTGGGGGAGACCCAGTACTTC
d_gene: TRBD1; v_gene: TRBV3-1; abundance: NA; j_gene: TRBJ1-5; CDR3aa: CASSQFGRGNEPQHF; CDR3nt: TGTGCCAGCAGCCAATTCGGCAGGGGGAATGAGCCCCAGCATTTT
d_gene: NA; v_gene: TRBV18; abundance: NA; j_gene: TRBJ2-3; CDR3aa: CASSPRRGPTDTQYF; CDR3nt: TGTGCCAGCTCACCACGGCGGGGCCCCACAGATACGCAGTATTTT
d_gene: TRBD1; v_gene: TRBV18; abundance: few; j_gene: TRBJ2-1; CDR3aa: CASSPNGQGYNEQFF; CDR3nt: TGTGCCAGCTCACCAAATGGACAGGGGTACAATGAGCAGTTCTTC